Listed below are T cell receptor beta chains from one sample, sequenced in a study of blood T cell repertoires in COVID-19. The protocol was immunoSEQ multiplex PCR, while the TCRdb copy is restricted to in-frame clones and leaves out a portion. The sample holds 95,000 to 110,000 clones, over 65% seen once. Sequencing used peripheral blood. All receptors come from a human donor in a cohort sampled during active COVID-19. Each CDR3 is given with its conserved first and last residue. The D gene is left open where the match is weak. A row's size may be missing; if present it is once, few, many or a size class.

V gene: TRBV12-3/TRBV12-4
D gene: NA
J gene: TRBJ2-3
CDR3 length: 13
clone size: NA
CDR3 DNA: TGTGCCAGCAGTTACAGTCTCACAGATACGCAGTATTTT
CDR3 protein: CASSYSLTDTQYF

V gene: TRBV6-1
D gene: TRBD2
J gene: TRBJ2-7
CDR3 length: 15
clone size: NA
CDR3 DNA: TGTGCCAGCAGTGAAGATAGCGGGGCGGCCTACGAGCAGTACTTC
CDR3 protein: CASSEDSGAAYEQYF

V gene: TRBV25-1
D gene: TRBD1
J gene: TRBJ2-7
CDR3 length: 14
clone size: few
CDR3 DNA: TGTGCCAGCAGTGGAGACCATGCAGGGGGCGAGCAGTACTTC
CDR3 protein: CASSGDHAGGEQYF

V gene: TRBV5-6
D gene: TRBD1
J gene: TRBJ1-1
CDR3 length: 18
clone size: NA
CDR3 DNA: TGTGCCAGCAGCCTACCCCATAGGACAGGGGGCATGAACACTGAAGCTTTCTTT
CDR3 protein: CASSLPHRTGGMNTEAFF

V gene: TRBV6-4
D gene: NA
J gene: TRBJ1-1
CDR3 length: 15
clone size: NA
CDR3 DNA: TGTGCCAGCAGTGATTTGGGGGCGCGTAACACTGAAGCTTTCTTT
CDR3 protein: CASSDLGARNTEAFF

V gene: TRBV27
D gene: TRBD1
J gene: TRBJ2-2
CDR3 length: 15
clone size: once
CDR3 DNA: TGTGCCAGCAGTTTGGGACAGAGAATCGGCGGGGAGCTGTTTTTT
CDR3 protein: CASSLGQRIGGELFF

V gene: TRBV21-1
D gene: NA
J gene: TRBJ2-7
CDR3 length: 15
clone size: NA
CDR3 DNA: TGTGCCAGCAGATTCATCCGTGGCCCGTTCTACGAGCAGTACTTC
CDR3 protein: CASRFIRGPFYEQYF

V gene: TRBV5-1
D gene: NA
J gene: TRBJ1-1
CDR3 length: 15
clone size: NA
CDR3 DNA: TGCGCCAGCAGCCCCCGGGGGGGGGAGGTCACTGAAGCTTTCTTT
CDR3 protein: CASSPRGGEVTEAFF

V gene: TRBV2
D gene: NA
J gene: TRBJ1-1
CDR3 length: 13
clone size: NA
CDR3 DNA: TGTGCCAGCACCCCTAGGGGTCCGGTTGAACCTTTCTTT
CDR3 protein: CASTPRGPVEPFF

V gene: TRBV18
D gene: NA
J gene: TRBJ2-7
CDR3 length: 15
clone size: NA
CDR3 DNA: TGTGCCAGCTCACCACGGGTGGGAGGTCAAAACGAGCAGTACTTC
CDR3 protein: CASSPRVGGQNEQYF

V gene: TRBV9
D gene: TRBD1
J gene: TRBJ2-1
CDR3 length: 17
clone size: once
CDR3 DNA: TGTGCCAGCAGCGCGCACCTGGGACAGGGGTTCTACAATGAGCAGTTCTTC
CDR3 protein: CASSAHLGQGFYNEQFF

V gene: TRBV9
D gene: TRBD2
J gene: TRBJ2-1
CDR3 length: 15
clone size: NA
CDR3 DNA: TGTGCCAGCAGTACCGGTAGCGGGGGGGTTTATCGGCAGTTCTTC
CDR3 protein: CASSTGSGGVYRQFF

V gene: TRBV3-1/TRBV3-2
D gene: TRBD1
J gene: TRBJ1-6
CDR3 length: 14
clone size: NA
CDR3 DNA: TGTGCCAGCAGCTCCGGGACAGAGGGAGGACCCCTCCACTTT
CDR3 protein: CASSSGTEGGPLHF

V gene: TRBV29-1
D gene: NA
J gene: TRBJ2-7
CDR3 length: 15
clone size: once
CDR3 DNA: TGCAGCGTTGAAGGCAGGGCCGGACGCTCCTACGAGCAGTACTTC
CDR3 protein: CSVEGRAGRSYEQYF